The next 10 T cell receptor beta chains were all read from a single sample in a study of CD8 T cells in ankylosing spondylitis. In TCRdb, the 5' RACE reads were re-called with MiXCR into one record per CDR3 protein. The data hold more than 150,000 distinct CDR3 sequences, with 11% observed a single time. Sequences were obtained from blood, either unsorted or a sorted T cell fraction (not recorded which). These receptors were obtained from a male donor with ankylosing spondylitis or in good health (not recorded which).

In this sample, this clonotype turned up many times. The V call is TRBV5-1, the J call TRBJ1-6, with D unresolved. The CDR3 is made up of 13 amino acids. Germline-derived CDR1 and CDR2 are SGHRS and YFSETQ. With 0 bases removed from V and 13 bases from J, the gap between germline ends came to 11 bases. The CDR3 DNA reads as TGCGCCAGCAGCTTGGAGGCAGGCCAGCCCCTCCACTTT. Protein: CASSLEAGQPLHF.

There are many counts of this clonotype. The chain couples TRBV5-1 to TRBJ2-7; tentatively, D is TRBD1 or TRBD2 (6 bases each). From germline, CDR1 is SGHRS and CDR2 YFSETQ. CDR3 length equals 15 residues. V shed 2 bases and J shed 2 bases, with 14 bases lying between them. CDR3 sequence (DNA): TGCGCCAGCAGCTTTCAAGGGGGGTCAACCTACGAGCAGTACTTC. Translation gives CASSFQGGSTYEQYF.

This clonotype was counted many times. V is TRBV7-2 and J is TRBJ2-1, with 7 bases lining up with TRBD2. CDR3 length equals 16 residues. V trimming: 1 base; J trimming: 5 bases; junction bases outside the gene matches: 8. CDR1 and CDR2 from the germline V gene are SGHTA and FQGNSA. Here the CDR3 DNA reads TGTGCCAGCAGCTTAGTAGGGACTACGTATCACAATGAGCAGTTCTTC. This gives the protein CASSLVGTTYHNEQFF.

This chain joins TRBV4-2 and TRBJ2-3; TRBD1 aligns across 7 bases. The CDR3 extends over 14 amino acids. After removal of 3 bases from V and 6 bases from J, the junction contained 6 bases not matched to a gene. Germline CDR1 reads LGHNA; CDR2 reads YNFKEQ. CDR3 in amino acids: CASSHDREFDTQYF. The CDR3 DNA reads TGTGCCAGCAGCCATGACAGGGAGTTTGATACGCAGTATTTT.

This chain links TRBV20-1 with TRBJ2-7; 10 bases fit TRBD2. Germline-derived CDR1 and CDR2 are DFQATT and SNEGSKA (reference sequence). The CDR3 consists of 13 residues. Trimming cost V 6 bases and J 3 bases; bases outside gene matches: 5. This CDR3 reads CSAEREGNYEQYF. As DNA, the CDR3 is TGCAGTGCCGAGCGGGAGGGGAACTACGAGCAGTACTTC.

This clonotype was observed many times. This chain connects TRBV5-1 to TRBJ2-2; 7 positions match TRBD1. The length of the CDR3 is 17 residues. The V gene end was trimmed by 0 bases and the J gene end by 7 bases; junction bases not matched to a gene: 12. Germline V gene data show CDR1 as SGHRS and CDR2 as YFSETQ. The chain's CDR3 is CASSLDPMAGGNGELFF. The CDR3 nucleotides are TGCGCCAGCAGCTTGGACCCCATGGCAGGGGGTAACGGGGAGCTGTTTTTT.

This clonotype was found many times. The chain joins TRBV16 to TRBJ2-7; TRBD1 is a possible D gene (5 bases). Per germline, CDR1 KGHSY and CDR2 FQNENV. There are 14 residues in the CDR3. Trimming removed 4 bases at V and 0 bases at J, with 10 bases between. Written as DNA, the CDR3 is TGTGCCAGCAGCCTTGGGGCAGGCTCCTACGAGCAGTACTTC. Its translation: CASSLGAGSYEQYF. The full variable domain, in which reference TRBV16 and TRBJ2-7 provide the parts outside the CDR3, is GEEVAQTPKHLVRGEGQKAKLYCAPIKGHSYVFWYQQVLKNEFKFLISFQNENVFDETGMPKERFSAKCLPNSPCSLEIQATKLEDSAVYFCASSLGAGSYEQYFGPGTRLTVT.

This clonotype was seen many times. CDR3 DNA: TGTGCCAGCAGCTTGGACCCGAACACTGAAGCTTTCTTT. Protein product: CASSLDPNTEAFF. The chain combines TRBV5-4 with TRBJ1-1; D ambiguous. From germline, CDR1 is SGHNT and CDR2 YYREEE (reference sequence). This CDR3 is 13 amino acids long. V was trimmed by 0 bases and J by 1 base, leaving 4 bases between them.

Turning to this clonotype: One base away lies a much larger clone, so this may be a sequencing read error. The CDR3 coding sequence is TGTGCCGTCAGTTCCACAGGTTACACTGAAGCTTTCTTT. Amino acids: CAVSSTGYTEAFF. V gene TRBV10-3 combines with J gene TRBJ1-1; tentatively, D is TRBD1 (5 bases). The CDR3 extends over 13 amino acids. Looked up from germline, CDR1 is ENHRY and CDR2 is SYGVKD.

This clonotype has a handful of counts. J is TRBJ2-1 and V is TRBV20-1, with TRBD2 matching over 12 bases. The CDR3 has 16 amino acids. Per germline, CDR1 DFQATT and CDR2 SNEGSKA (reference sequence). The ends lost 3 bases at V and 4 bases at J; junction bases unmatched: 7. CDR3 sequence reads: CSASLAGGGTYNEQFF. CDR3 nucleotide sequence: TGCAGTGCTAGCCTAGCGGGGGGGGGGACGTACAATGAGCAGTTCTTC.